This is a list of T cell receptor beta chains from one sample in a study of blood T cell repertoires in COVID-19. TCRdb keeps only in-frame clones here, not all; method: immunoSEQ multiplex PCR. Here the sample spans about 230,000 clones, 84% being singletons. Specimen: peripheral blood. Every receptor here comes from a woman older than 75 with active or convalescent COVID-19. Both conserved end residues are part of each CDR3. D genes are given only for firm matches. Not all rows give a size; the values are once, few, many and, for expanded clones, a class.

j_gene,d_gene,v_gene,abundance,CDR3aa,CDR3nt
TRBJ2-5,TRBD2,TRBV4-2,-,CASSQDAGLAGYRQETQYF,TGTGCCAGCAGCCAAGATGCAGGACTAGCAGGGTATCGACAAGAGACCCAGTACTTC
TRBJ1-4,-,TRBV19,-,CASKDRFNEKLFF,TGTGCCAGTAAGGACAGATTTAATGAAAAACTGTTTTTT
TRBJ1-1,-,TRBV7-3,-,CASSLQGGTEAFF,TGTGCCAGCAGCTTGCAGGGTGGCACTGAAGCTTTCTTT
TRBJ2-5,-,TRBV4-2,-,CARRTQYF,TGTGCGAGGCGGACCCAGTACTTC
TRBJ1-5,-,TRBV28,-,CASTISHRSNQPQHF,TGTGCCAGCACCATTTCCCACAGGAGCAATCAGCCCCAGCATTTT
TRBJ2-3,-,TRBV12-3/TRBV12-4,-,CASRPSGADTQYF,TGTGCCAGCAGACCCTCGGGGGCAGATACGCAGTATTTT
TRBJ2-1,-,TRBV5-4,-,CASSSRLSSYNEQFF,TGTGCCAGCAGCTCTAGGTTAAGCTCCTACAATGAGCAGTTCTTC
TRBJ2-3,-,TRBV24-1,-,CATGDPSEASTDTQYF,TGTGCCACCGGTGACCCCAGCGAAGCTAGCACAGATACGCAGTATTTT
TRBJ2-7,TRBD1,TRBV9,-,CASSPRTGQGEQYF,TGTGCCAGCAGCCCCCGGACAGGGCAGGGGGAGCAGTACTTC
TRBJ2-7,-,TRBV7-6,once,CASSLAEQYEQYF,TGTGCCAGCAGCTTAGCGGAGCAATACGAGCAGTACTTC
TRBJ2-2,-,TRBV6-2/TRBV6-3,-,CASSLPSGELFF,TGTGCCAGCAGTCTACCGTCCGGGGAGCTGTTTTTT
TRBJ2-7,-,TRBV23-1,-,CASSRIRGCTYEQYF,TGCGCCAGCAGCCGAATCAGAGGCTGTACCTACGAGCAGTACTTC
TRBJ1-4,-,TRBV5-6,-,CASSRYTGGPNEKLFF,TGTGCCAGCAGCCGGTATACAGGAGGGCCTAATGAAAAACTGTTTTTT
TRBJ2-3,TRBD2,TRBV9,-,CASSLTSGSAIVSTDTQYF,TGTGCCAGCAGCTTGACTAGCGGGAGCGCGATTGTAAGCACAGATACGCAGTATTTT
TRBJ2-7,-,TRBV7-2,few,CASSLGRSRSSYEQYF,TGTGCCAGCAGCTTAGGTAGGAGCCGAAGCTCCTACGAGCAGTACTTC
TRBJ2-7,TRBD2,TRBV11-1,-,CASSLASGSSYEQYF,TGTGCCAGCAGCTTAGCTAGCGGGAGTTCCTACGAGCAGTACTTC
TRBJ2-1,-,TRBV30,-,CAWSVGGLSSYNEQFF,TGTGCCTGGAGTGTGGGCGGGCTGAGCTCCTACAATGAGCAGTTCTTC
TRBJ1-1,TRBD1,TRBV18,-,CASSPRTGKGTEAFF,TGTGCCAGCTCACCGCGGACAGGGAAAGGGACTGAAGCTTTCTTT
TRBJ2-5,-,TRBV10-3,-,CAISGSTGSETQYF,TGTGCCATCAGTGGAAGTACAGGGTCAGAGACCCAGTACTTC
TRBJ2-1,-,TRBV11-2,-,CASSLVAEASYNEQFF,TGTGCCAGCAGCTTAGTTGCGGAGGCCTCCTACAATGAGCAGTTCTTC
TRBJ2-2,-,TRBV4-3,once,CASSFLWRRETGELFF,TGCGCCAGCAGCTTCCTCTGGCGGAGGGAAACCGGGGAGCTGTTTTTT
TRBJ2-7,TRBD2,TRBV6-5,-,CASRSGGSYEQYF,TGTGCCAGCAGAAGCGGGGGCTCCTACGAGCAGTACTTC
TRBJ1-5,TRBD1,TRBV3-1/TRBV3-2,few,CASSQGLQGIEQPQHF,TGTGCCAGCAGCCAGGGCTTACAGGGGATAGAGCAGCCCCAGCATTTT
TRBJ2-7,TRBD1,TRBV18,-,CASSPPDRGYEQYF,TGTGCCAGCTCACCACCGGACAGGGGATACGAGCAGTACTTC
TRBJ2-2,-,TRBV3-1/TRBV3-2,-,CASSQVWGANTGELFF,TGTGCCAGCAGCCAAGTTTGGGGAGCGAACACCGGGGAGCTGTTTTTT
TRBJ2-3,-,TRBV30,-,CASTGTSTDTQYF,TGTGCTTCCACAGGAACTAGCACAGATACGCAGTATTTT
TRBJ2-1,-,TRBV5-1,-,CASAMDPGGEQFF,TGCGCCAGCGCCATGGATCCCGGGGGTGAGCAGTTCTTC
TRBJ2-6,-,TRBV7-2,-,CASSPTTYGDVLTF,TGTGCCAGCAGCCCCACTACATACGGGGACGTCCTGACTTTC
TRBJ2-2,-,TRBV6-4,many,CASSGTPGTGELFF,TGTGCCAGCAGTGGGACACCAGGGACCGGGGAGCTGTTTTTT
TRBJ2-1,TRBD2,TRBV19,-,CASMEELAGRLKQFF,TGTGCCAGTATGGAGGAACTAGCGGGACGACTCAAGCAGTTCTTC
TRBJ2-4,-,TRBV7-3,-,CASSLTWRLAKNIQYF,TGTGCCAGCAGCTTAACGTGGAGACTAGCCAAAAACATTCAGTACTTC
TRBJ2-3,TRBD1,TRBV10-2,-,CASRAGTGVEDTQYF,TGCGCCAGCAGAGCCGGGACAGGGGTTGAAGATACGCAGTATTTT
TRBJ1-4,TRBD1,TRBV24-1,-,CATSDLTGGLFF,TGTGCCACCAGTGACCTGACAGGGGGTTTGTTTTTT
TRBJ2-7,-,TRBV5-4,-,CASSPPSGEAYEQYF,TGTGCCAGCAGCCCCCCCTCGGGAGAGGCCTACGAGCAGTACTTC
TRBJ2-7,-,TRBV18,-,CASSPGAPDEQYF,TGTGCCAGCTCACCGGGGGCTCCGGACGAGCAGTACTTC
TRBJ2-3,-,TRBV6-4,-,CASSASWGRKTDTQYF,TGTGCCAGCAGTGCAAGTTGGGGGCGCAAGACAGATACGCAGTATTTT
TRBJ2-5,-,TRBV27,-,CASSLDRGGKETQYF,TGTGCCAGCAGTTTGGATAGGGGAGGCAAGGAGACCCAGTACTTC
TRBJ1-1,-,TRBV6-5,-,CASTLRTEAFF,TGTGCCAGCACCCTGAGGACTGAAGCTTTCTTT
TRBJ2-1,TRBD2,TRBV5-4,-,CASSLVASGIANEQFF,TGTGCCAGCAGCCTGGTGGCTAGCGGGATTGCGAATGAGCAGTTCTTC
TRBJ1-4,TRBD1,TRBV2,-,CASSRQGTSSPLFF,TGTGCCAGCTCCAGACAGGGTACAAGTTCTCCTCTGTTTTTT
TRBJ1-2,TRBD1,TRBV5-5,-,CASSWGQGNYGYTF,TGTGCCAGCAGCTGGGGACAGGGCAACTATGGCTACACCTTC
TRBJ1-2,-,TRBV7-2,-,CASSLSGQPYGYTF,TGTGCCAGCAGCTTATCAGGACAGCCCTATGGCTACACCTTC
TRBJ2-7,TRBD1,TRBV5-1,-,CASSGSGTGVTYEQYF,TGCGCCAGCAGCGGATCCGGGACAGGGGTTACCTACGAGCAGTACTTC
TRBJ1-1,-,TRBV18,-,CASSPIGAVVNTEAFF,TGTGCCAGCTCACCAATCGGCGCGGTGGTGAACACTGAAGCTTTCTTT
TRBJ1-5,TRBD1,TRBV18,-,CASSRQGFNQPQHF,TGTGCCAGCTCGCGACAGGGCTTCAATCAGCCCCAGCATTTT
TRBJ1-1,-,TRBV6-2/TRBV6-3,-,CASSHGGYSNTEAFF,TGTGCCAGCAGTCATGGGGGGTATTCGAACACTGAAGCTTTCTTT
TRBJ2-1,TRBD1,TRBV7-3,many,CASSRDRNEQFF,TGTGCCAGCAGCAGGGACAGGAATGAGCAGTTCTTC
TRBJ2-5,TRBD2,TRBV2,-,CASSSWTSGETQYF,TGTGCCAGCAGTAGCTGGACTAGCGGGGAGACCCAGTACTTC
TRBJ2-1,TRBD2,TRBV9,-,CASSVEGTSLYNEQFF,TGTGCCAGCAGCGTCGAAGGGACTAGCCTCTACAATGAGCAGTTCTTC
TRBJ2-7,-,TRBV12-2,once,CAERQGGWSEQYF,TGTGCGGAGAGACAGGGGGGTTGGAGCGAGCAGTACTTC
TRBJ1-4,-,TRBV6-6,once,CATSGSKGHEKLFF,TGTGCCACCTCCGGGTCGAAGGGGCATGAAAAACTGTTTTTT
TRBJ1-2,-,TRBV7-9,-,CASSPPGIYSGYGYTF,TGTGCCAGCAGCCCCCCGGGTATTTATAGTGGCTATGGCTACACCTTC